The clone carrying this TCR beta chain was counted a few times. The antigen is undetermined. The data were obtained in a study of T cells after yellow fever vaccination. Background on the study: When fractions had low cell numbers, they were prepared with SMART-Seq v4 Ultra Low Input.

5'RACE template switching generated TCR cDNA, adding a universal primer site and UMIs. MiXCR, run by TCRdb on the 5' RACE reads, gives a single entry per CDR3 protein. Of some 170,000 distinct CDR3 sequences listed, over 7% are singletons. Broader study findings: Although most clonotypes did not, a small share appeared in both CD4 and CD8 compartments. A large majority of primary-vaccination clones showed up again after the booster (roughly 95% CD4, around 90% CD8).

The sample here was CD8+ T cells sorted from PBMCs, taken 45 days after the yellow fever booster vaccination. This clonotype originated in a man in his late teens or twenties who received the YFV17D yellow fever vaccine.

The chain's CDR3 is CSVDFREDTEAFF. CDR3 DNA sequence: TGCAGCGTTGACTTTAGGGAGGACACTGAAGCTTTCTTT. The chain joins TRBV29-1 to TRBJ1-1; D not certain. CDR3 length equals 13 residues. V was trimmed by 3 bases and J by 3 bases, leaving 11 bases between them. Germline V gene data show CDR1 as SQVTM and CDR2 as ANQGSEA.